These 9 T cell receptor beta chains originate from one sample sequenced in a study of PD-1 blockade in classical Hodgkin lymphoma (TCRdb year 2020). Libraries were made using the immunoSEQ multiplex PCR assay. Here the immuneACCESS table is served through TCRdb, limited to in-frame sequences with V and J called. Missing clones are a known gap in these copies; in checked studies unresolved V genes cover under half, and the rest lacks a known reason. The sample table records around 92,000 clones; 65% to 85% of these occur just once. Jointly, the top ten make up about 15% of the sample. The time point tag for this specimen amounts to: cycle 4 day 1 (C4D1), after less than 7 weeks of nivolumab. Every trial patient had relapsed following autologous stem cell transplantation, and prior brentuximab vedotin exposure was what differed among cohorts A, B and C. The material was peripheral blood mononuclear cells (PBMCs), obtained before the fourth cycle of nivolumab. The receptors here all came from a human donor with classical Hodgkin lymphoma.

V gene TRBV29-1 combines with J gene TRBJ2-5, with TRBD2 matching 11 bases. This CDR3 has 12 amino acids. Germline V gene data show CDR1 as SQVTM and CDR2 as ANQGSEA. In nucleotides, the CDR3 is TGCAGTTTAGGACTAGCGGGAGAGACCCAGTACTTC. It is translated as CSLGLAGETQYF.

Written as DNA, the CDR3 is TGTGCCAGCAGCTTAATGACAGGGGCTATAGATACGCAGTATTTT. It encodes CASSLMTGAIDTQYF. The rearrangement uses TRBV7-3 and TRBJ2-3; 8 bases line up with TRBD1. With V trimmed by 1 base and J by 5 bases, 5 bases remained unmatched. Germline lookup yields CDR1 SGHTA and CDR2 FQGTGA. This CDR3 is built from 15 residues.

The genes are TRBV5-1 and TRBJ1-1; D gene ambiguous. CDR1 and CDR2 (germline): SGHRS, YFSETQ. The germline V and J ends were trimmed by 0 bases and 5 bases, with 14 bases remaining between them. The CDR3 is 15 amino acids. The chain's CDR3 is CASSLGEGLGTEAFF. The CDR3 DNA reads as TGCGCCAGCAGCTTGGGGGAAGGCTTGGGGACTGAAGCTTTCTTT.

The chain joins TRBV9 to TRBJ2-1, with 10 bases identical to TRBD2. Germline V gives CDR1 SGDLS, CDR2 YYNGEE. V lost 2 bases, J lost 9 bases, and 8 bases stayed unmatched. The CDR3 is 15 residues long. DNA of the CDR3: TGTGCCAGCAGCGTGGAGGCACTAGCGGGAACTGAGCAGTTCTTC. Its translation is CASSVEALAGTEQFF. Filled out from reference TRBV9 and TRBJ2-1, the complete variable domain reads DSGVTQTPKHLITATGQRVTLRCSPRSGDLSVYWYQQSLDQGLQFLIQYYNGEERAKGNILERFSAQQFPDLHSELNLSSLELGDSALYFCASSVEALAGTEQFFGPGTRLTVL.

The chain carries TRBV12-5 and TRBJ2-1; maybe TRBD2 (6 bases). The germline V and J ends were trimmed by 6 bases and 3 bases, with 15 bases remaining between them. CDR1 and CDR2 from the germline V gene are LGHNT and FRNRAP. CDR3 size: 15 residues. The CDR3 here is CASGPTAGIYNEQFF. The CDR3 DNA sequence: TGTGCTAGTGGCCCCACAGCGGGCATCTACAATGAGCAGTTCTTC.

The chain uses TRBV6-5 and TRBJ1-4; tentatively, D is TRBD1 (5 bases). V was trimmed by 11 bases and J by 3 bases, leaving 13 bases between them. CDR1 is MNHEY and CDR2 is SVGAGI in the germline V gene. The CDR3 consists of 13 residues. The CDR3 loop reads CACRDGPNEKLFF. CDR3 bases: TGTGCCTGCCGGGACGGCCCTAATGAAAAACTGTTTTTT.

This clone is a singleton in its sample. CDR3 region: CATSRDRGTVNEQYF. The CDR3 region has the DNA TGTGCCACCAGCAGAGATCGGGGGACGGTTAACGAGCAGTACTTC. The chain recombines TRBV15 with TRBJ2-7, with D maybe TRBD2 (6 bases). The CDR3 consists of 15 residues. V lost 0 bases and J lost 5, with 14 bases in between. Germline assignment: CDR1 LNHNV and CDR2 YYDKDF (reference sequence).

The genes are TRBV5-1 and TRBJ2-1; maybe TRBD2 (5 bases). Trimming pared 9 bases from V and 10 bases from J, leaving 23 bases between. Germline CDR1 reads SGHRS; CDR2 reads YFSETQ. This CDR3 region has 14 residues. The DNA of the CDR3 is TGCGCCACCAGAGATGGACTCCCTTTAGAGGAGCAGTTCTTC. It translates to CATRDGLPLEEQFF.

The genes are TRBV19 and TRBJ2-5; the match to TRBD1 covers 8 bases. With V trimmed by 3 bases and J by 5 bases, 11 bases remained unmatched. The CDR3 totals 16 residues. Germline assignment: CDR1 LNHDA and CDR2 SQIVND (reference sequence). CDR3 in DNA: TGTGCCAGTAGTATGCGATTAGCAGGGGGCGGGGAGACCCAGTACTTC. This gives the protein CASSMRLAGGGETQYF.